The 30 T cell receptor beta chains below all came from one sample that was sequenced in a study of T-cell reconstitution after alpha-beta-depleted transplantation in children. TCRbeta library construction was performed incorporating unique molecular identifiers. TCRdb recomputed calls from the PCR reads with MiXCR, one row per CDR3 protein. Of about 640,000 distinct CDR3 sequences listed, roughly 15% are singletons. The specimen was PBMCs from the stem cell graft donor, collected from the stem cell graft. The receptors were gathered from a human donor who donated a stem cell graft to a child with acute myeloid leukemia.

This clonotype was found many times. The rearrangement joins TRBV4-3 to TRBJ2-7, with 9 bases aligning to TRBD2. V lost 3 bases and J lost 2; bases outside the gene matches: 5. The germline V gene encodes CDR1 LGHNA and CDR2 YSLEER. This CDR3 is built from 15 residues. The CDR3 region is CASSQVLAGPYEQYF. DNA of the CDR3: TGCGCCAGCAGCCAGGTCCTAGCGGGGCCCTACGAGCAGTACTTC.

In DNA, the CDR3 is TGCGCCAGCAGCCAAGATGGGGCGCCAAACGCTAACTATGGCTACACCTTC. Its protein is CASSQDGAPNANYGYTF. The chain recombines TRBV4-1 with TRBJ1-2, with D possibly TRBD1 on 5 matching bases. Trimming left V 0 bases short and J 0 bases short, with 14 bases between. Germline-derived CDR1 and CDR2 are MGHRA and YSYEKL. CDR3 length: 17 amino acids.

V and J are TRBV18 and TRBJ1-2; TRBD1 agrees at 8 bases. V shed 3 bases, J shed 5 bases, and the junction held 5 bases outside the gene matches. Germline V lookup: CDR1 KGHSH, CDR2 LQKENI. This CDR3 contains 14 residues. CDR3 DNA sequence: TGTGCCAGCTCACCGACAGGGGACGTGTATGGCTACACCTTC. Amino acids: CASSPTGDVYGYTF.

V usage is TRBV10-1 and J usage is TRBJ2-1, with a tentative D call TRBD2 (6 bases). V dropped 6 bases and J dropped 4 bases, with 13 bases sitting between them. The germline V gene has CDR1 WNHNN and CDR2 SYGVQD (reference sequence). This CDR3 contains 14 residues. CDR3 in DNA: TGCGCCAGCAGCGGCGGGGCGGCGTACAATGAGCAGTTCTTC. Its protein product is CASSGGAAYNEQFF.

This clonotype was detected once. One end of the junction does not line up with germline, which may come from a read error. The rearrangement joins TRBV20-1 to TRBJ1-1, with D perhaps matching TRBD1 (5 bases). Germline loops: CDR1 DFQATT, CDR2 SNEGSKA (reference sequence). The CDR3 has 17 amino acids. The CDR3, as DNA: TGCTGTGCTAGAGAAAGCTTAAAACAGGAACCGAACACTGAAGCTTTCTTT. Translated, it gives CCARESLKQEPNTEAFF.

The chain employs TRBV5-1 and TRBJ1-4; D might be TRBD1 (6 bases). Germline loops: CDR1 SGHRS, CDR2 YFSETQ. V gave up 4 bases and J gave up 3 bases, with 13 bases separating them. This CDR3 is built from 15 residues. CDR3 sequence reads: CASSPQGRANEKLFF. As DNA, the CDR3 is TGCGCCAGCAGCCCGCAGGGGCGGGCTAATGAAAAACTGTTTTTT.

The rearrangement joins TRBV4-3 to TRBJ2-2; D is uncertain. Trimming removed 3 bases from V and 3 bases from J, with 8 bases in between. Per germline, CDR1 LGHNA and CDR2 YSLEER. This CDR3 comprises 14 residues. The CDR3 loop is CASSQGLYTGELFF. The DNA of the CDR3 is TGCGCCAGCAGCCAGGGGTTGTACACCGGGGAGCTGTTTTTT.

The chain links TRBV20-1 to TRBJ2-7; unclear D gene. This CDR3 spans 12 amino acids. Trimming pared 7 bases from V and 3 bases from J, leaving 13 bases between. Germline V gene lookup returns CDR1 DFQATT and CDR2 SNEGSKA (reference sequence). CDR3 in amino acids: CSVTKDRYEQYV. The CDR3 DNA sequence: TGCAGTGTAACGAAGGATCGCTACGAGCAGTACGTC.

The V and J genes are TRBV20-1 and TRBJ2-1, with D uncertain. This CDR3 has 13 residues. The V end was cut by 3 bases, the J end by 5 bases, with 11 bases between. Germline V CDR1 and CDR2: DFQATT, SNEGSKA (reference sequence). CDR3: CSASFPLHNEQFF. The CDR3 coding sequence is TGCAGTGCTAGCTTTCCCCTACACAATGAGCAGTTCTTC.

This clonotype was recorded many times. This chain uses TRBV10-3 with TRBJ1-5; D may be TRBD1 (5 bases). Germline-derived CDR1 and CDR2 are ENHRY and SYGVKD. V lost 0 bases to trimming and J lost 6 bases, with 15 bases between them. The CDR3 has 16 amino acids. The CDR3 protein is CAISESFARGGQPQHF. The CDR3 nucleotides are TGTGCCATCAGTGAGTCGTTTGCTAGGGGAGGTCAGCCCCAGCATTTT.

The chain recombines TRBV10-2 with TRBJ2-5, with TRBD2 matching over 10 bases. V shed 5 bases, J shed 5 bases, and the junction held 8 bases outside the gene matches. Germline V gene lookup returns CDR1 WSHSY and CDR2 SAAADI. The CDR3 is made up of 15 amino acids. CDR3 region: CASSTSGARGETQYF. The CDR3 region has the DNA TGCGCCAGCAGTACTAGCGGGGCCCGAGGTGAGACCCAGTACTTC.

At least ten counts were recorded for this clonotype. The chain is built from TRBV20-1 and TRBJ2-3; tentatively, D is TRBD2 (7 bases). The CDR3 runs to 14 residues. Germline V lookup: CDR1 DFQATT, CDR2 SNEGSKA (reference sequence). Trimming took off 5 bases at V and 4 bases at J, with 16 bases between the two ends. In DNA, the CDR3 is TGCAGTGCTCCCTATGGCGGGGGCGCAGATACGCAGTATTTT. This translates into CSAPYGGGADTQYF.

The chain combines TRBV5-6 with TRBJ1-1; no reliable D call. V was cut by 4 bases and J by 6 bases, with 19 bases left in between. CDR1 is SGHDT and CDR2 is YYEEEE in the germline V gene. This CDR3 region has 15 residues. This chain's CDR3 is CASSPPYKGGAEAFF. The CDR3 nucleotides read TGTGCCAGCAGCCCTCCTTACAAGGGAGGCGCTGAAGCTTTCTTT. Full variable domain (rest looked up from reference TRBV5-6 and TRBJ1-1): DAGVTQSPTHLIKTRGQQVTLRCSPKSGHDTVSWYQQALGQGPQFIFQYYEEEERQRGNFPDRFSGHQFPNYSSELNVNALLLGDSALYLCASSPPYKGGAEAFFGQGTRLTVV.

The table lists this clonotype with a few counts. The rearrangement uses TRBV5-1 and TRBJ2-5, with TRBD1 matching over 9 bases. V gave up 7 bases and J gave up 3 bases; unmatched junction bases: 4. The germline V gene encodes CDR1 SGHRS and CDR2 YFSETQ. This CDR3 is built from 13 residues. In nucleotides, the CDR3 is TGCGCCAGCTTCGGGGACAGGGAAGAGACCCAGTACTTC. Protein: CASFGDREETQYF.

This clonotype was seen repeatedly, ten times or more. The rearrangement joins TRBV20-1 to TRBJ2-3, with D unresolved. V was clipped by 0 bases and J by 1 base, with 14 bases between them. Germline V CDR1 and CDR2: DFQATT, SNEGSKA (reference sequence). The CDR3 runs 16 residues. The CDR3 DNA reads TGCAGTGCTAGAGATGAACCCCCAGTGGGCACAGATACGCAGTATTTT. Its translation is CSARDEPPVGTDTQYF.

The chain has TRBV5-1 and TRBJ2-7; 13 nucleotides align to TRBD2. The CDR3 runs to 15 residues. Per the germline V gene, CDR1 is SGHRS and CDR2 is YFSETQ. V was pared by 1 base and J by 5 bases, with 3 bases of the junction left unmatched. CDR3 in amino acids: CASSLSGTSGDEQYF. The CDR3 bases are TGCGCCAGCAGCTTGTCCGGGACTAGCGGGGACGAGCAGTACTTC.

The J gene is TRBJ2-1, the V gene TRBV12-3 or TRBV12-4, with TRBD2 matching over 12 bases. This CDR3 spans 15 amino acids. The V gene end was trimmed by 7 bases and the J gene end by 6 bases; junction bases not matched to a gene: 7. The CDR3 loop is CASNPLAGGPNEQFF. CDR3 nucleotide sequence: TGTGCCAGCAATCCACTAGCGGGGGGCCCCAATGAGCAGTTCTTC.

The rearrangement joins TRBV10-3 to TRBJ2-5; 9 bases map to TRBD2. V was pared by 7 bases and J by 3 bases, with 21 bases of the junction left unmatched. Germline V CDR1 and CDR2: ENHRY, SYGVKD. The length of the CDR3 is 19 residues. The CDR3 here is CAIIRRMASGVFREETQYF. The CDR3 DNA reads as TGTGCCATCATCCGGAGGATGGCTAGCGGGGTGTTTAGGGAAGAGACCCAGTACTTC.

This clonotype was seen many times. The V and J genes are TRBV29-1 and TRBJ2-1, with 12 bases matching TRBD2. The ends lost 1 base at V and 0 bases at J; junction bases unmatched: 7. The CDR3 is 18 residues long. CDR1 SQVTM and CDR2 ANQGSEA come from the germline V gene. CDR3 DNA sequence: TGCAGCGTTGAAGTGGGGACTAGCGGGTATAGCTCCTACAATGAGCAGTTCTTC. It codes for CSVEVGTSGYSSYNEQFF.

This clonotype occurred a few times. The chain employs TRBV7-2 and TRBJ2-7; D not resolved. V was clipped by 0 bases and J by 3 bases, with 9 bases between them. The CDR3 extends over 14 amino acids. The V gene's germline CDR1 is SGHTA and CDR2 FQGNSA. This CDR3 is CASSLALGFYEQYF. The DNA of the CDR3 is TGTGCCAGCAGCTTAGCCCTTGGATTCTACGAGCAGTACTTC.

Ten or more counts support this clonotype. The chain carries TRBV10-3 and TRBJ1-5; 7 positions agree with TRBD1. Germline-derived CDR1 and CDR2 are ENHRY and SYGVKD. The CDR3 spans 14 residues. Germline trimming cut 2 bases from V and 6 bases from J; bases unmatched to any gene: 4. The CDR3, as DNA: TGTGCCATCAGTGAGGGCAAGGGGGCTCAGCCCCAGCATTTT. Amino acid sequence: CAISEGKGAQPQHF.

The table lists this clonotype with many counts. This rearrangement joins TRBV20-1 to TRBJ2-2; 7 bases map to TRBD1. In germline, CDR1 is DFQATT, CDR2 SNEGSKA (reference sequence). With 6 bases clipped from V and 1 base from J, the junction kept 5 bases outside the gene matches. The CDR3 runs to 14 residues. CDR3 DNA: TGCAGTGCCCGGGACAGTGAGAACACCGGGGAGCTGTTTTTT. Translating it yields CSARDSENTGELFF.

V usage is TRBV6-2 or TRBV6-3 and J usage is TRBJ2-6; the D gene is possibly TRBD1 (6 bases). Trimming removed 7 bases from V and 2 bases from J, with 12 bases in between. Germline V gene sequence: CDR1 MNHEY, CDR2 SVGEGT. CDR3 size: 15 residues. As DNA, the CDR3 is TGTGCCAGCATCCTCACAGGGCCTGGGGCCAACGTCCTGACTTTC. Protein sequence: CASILTGPGANVLTF.

This clonotype occurred many times. This rearrangement joins TRBV12-3 or TRBV12-4 to TRBJ1-1; 9 bases are shared with TRBD1. V shed 7 bases and J 6 bases; nucleotides not matched to a gene: 6. This CDR3 spans 13 amino acids. CDR3 coding DNA: TGTGCCAGCATTGGACAGGGGTACGCTGAAGCTTTCTTT. Its protein is CASIGQGYAEAFF.

The chain uses TRBV12-3 or TRBV12-4 and TRBJ2-5, with 8 positions matching TRBD1. The ends lost 2 bases at V and 5 bases at J; junction bases unmatched: 10. The CDR3 spans 16 residues. CDR3 DNA sequence: TGTGCCAGCAGTTTAACCCGGACAGGGCAGGGGGAGACCCAGTACTTC. Its translation: CASSLTRTGQGETQYF.

The sample holds many counts of this clonotype. The CDR3 sequence is CASRSNGANVLTF. The CDR3 bases are TGTGCCAGCAGATCGAATGGGGCCAACGTCCTGACTTTC. J is TRBJ2-6 and V is TRBV28; D unresolved. The CDR3 covers 13 residues. Germline V gene sequence: CDR1 MDHEN, CDR2 SYDVKM. The V and J ends lost 6 bases and 3 bases respectively, with 6 bases between them.

This clonotype has only a few counts. The rearrangement joins TRBV7-2 to TRBJ2-7; D may be TRBD2 (7 bases). V lost 5 bases and J lost 5, with 16 bases in between. Germline V lookup: CDR1 SGHTA, CDR2 FQGNSA. CDR3 size: 14 residues. The CDR3 DNA reads as TGTGCCAGCAGCCGTCGGGGGGCTAAACACGAGCAGTACTTC. It specifies CASSRRGAKHEQYF.

This chain links TRBV7-8 with TRBJ1-1, with a tentative D call TRBD1 (6 bases). Between the trimmed V and J ends, which lost 0 bases and 5 bases, there was a span of 19 bases. CDR1 and CDR2 (germline): SGHVS, FQNEAQ. This CDR3 spans 17 amino acids. The CDR3 coding sequence is TGTGCCAGCAGCTTAGCTTCACTGGGGGGCGGTGGTACTGAAGCTTTCTTT. Translation: CASSLASLGGGGTEAFF.

The V gene is TRBV4-1, the J gene TRBJ2-2; D unresolved. Germline-derived CDR1 and CDR2 are MGHRA and YSYEKL. Trimming cost V 1 base and J 1 base, with 13 bases left between them. The CDR3 is 17 residues long. CDR3 sequence: CASSQASRALNTGELFF. Here the CDR3 DNA reads TGCGCCAGCAGCCAAGCATCTAGGGCACTGAACACCGGGGAGCTGTTTTTT.

Ten or more counts support this clonotype. The CDR3 DNA reads as TGTGCCAGCAACCCTAGTGGGGCTAACTATGGCTACACCTTC. It encodes CASNPSGANYGYTF. J is TRBJ1-2 and V is TRBV12-3 or TRBV12-4; D gene unclear. V was shortened by 7 bases and J by 0 bases, with 12 bases between the two germline ends. The length of the CDR3 is 14 residues.